These T cell receptor beta chains were read from a single sample in a study of PD-1 blockade in classical Hodgkin lymphoma. The data were produced by immunoSEQ multiplex PCR, yet TCRdb's version contains in-frame clones alone and is incomplete. In the table there are approximately 35,000 clones, around 94% of which are singletons. Sequenced input: peripheral blood mononuclear cells (PBMCs). All receptors come from a human donor with classical Hodgkin lymphoma. CDR3s leave out the opening cysteine and the closing phenylalanine or tryptophan.

V,CDR3
TRBV18,ASSQPGQGAYGYT
TRBV5-6,ASSRGSLGNEQF
TRBV30,AWSMGTATLDEQY
TRBV19,ASSLTGVGEQY
TRBV5-1,ASSPRAAGYISYEQY
TRBV6-5,ASGPDRGENYGYT
TRBV19,ASSIGVAGASGNTIY
TRBV6-5,ASTSHANQPQH
TRBV27,ASSYREGQPQH
TRBV5-1,ASRPQGGNEKLF
TRBV7-9,ASTQANTEAF
TRBV14,ASSQEGQTGYT
TRBV5-1,ASSLSPRLPRSGANVLT
TRBV6-1,ASSGSGVVYEQY
TRBV10-3,AIRGRDTEAF
TRBV5-4,ASSLAGGDNEQF
TRBV5-4,ASSLRQLNTEAF
TRBV5-4,ASSPDSFQETQY
TRBV6-1,ASSGWTGALSEQY
TRBV18,ASSPQGQGYNSPLH
TRBV28,AILSSGTTTDTQY
TRBV7-7,ASSLRLAGNTGELF
TRBV7-9,ASSLFGSIVGTEAF
TRBV7-8,ASSSSLELETQY
TRBV7-8,ASSVTTNYNEQF
TRBV5-6,ASSRLMGVDTDTQY
TRBV11-2,ASSSSKGRDGQPQH
TRBV19,ASSLDGGVWADTQY
TRBV4-1,ASSQVGGEKLF
TRBV7-9,ASSPLWNTEAF
TRBV7-2,ASSLAGTGSGQF
TRBV28,ASSFRHGQETQY
TRBV7-9,ASSPVQGWDYNEQF
TRBV5-4,ASSLKEQGRTDTQY
TRBV23-1,ASSQMNTEAF
TRBV7-2,ASSYTGSYEQY
TRBV27,ASSKKDPGQGSYEQY
TRBV10-3,AISGQGDQGQPQH
TRBV18,ASSPPPGAHSKNIQY
TRBV5-3,ARSLLLGQRNSPLH
TRBV5-1,ASSSNLVSRDTQY